The 27 T cell receptor beta chains given below trace back to one sample, sequenced in a study of graft-versus-host responses after intestinal transplantation. Some clones are missing from TCRdb's copy, which holds only in-frame ones; the method was immunoSEQ multiplex PCR. The sample yields 85,000 to 100,000 clones, approximately 90% seen once. For these TCRs, the target antigens are not known. The input for sequencing was unstimulated CD8+ T cells sorted from spleen or lymph node cells, taken before transplant. The receptors here all came from a human donor who was the organ donor for an intestinal transplant.

The rearrangement joins TRBV6-1 to TRBJ1-1, with 12 bases fitting TRBD1. V was clipped by 4 bases and J by 1 base; unmatched bases: 7. Per germline, CDR1 MNHNS and CDR2 SASEGT. The CDR3 covers 17 residues. The CDR3 DNA sequence: TGTGCCAGCAGTGGCGGGACAGGGGGCTGGGGGAACACTGAAGCTTTCTTT. This translates into CASSGGTGGWGNTEAFF.

V is TRBV28 and J is TRBJ2-1; unclear D gene. The germline V and J ends were trimmed by 5 bases and 1 base, with 12 bases remaining between them. Germline CDR1 MDHEN, CDR2 SYDVKM. The CDR3 has 15 amino acids. CDR3 coding DNA: TGTGCCAGCAGTAACGGAGTGTCGTCCTACAATGAGCAGTTCTTC. Amino acid sequence: CASSNGVSSYNEQFF. The variable domain in full, completed from reference TRBV28 and TRBJ2-1, reads DVKVTQSSRYLVKRTGEKVFLECVQDMDHENMFWYRQDPGLGLRLIYFSYDVKMKEKGDIPEGYSVSREKKERFSLILESASTNQTSMYLCASSNGVSSYNEQFFGPGTRLTVL.

The chain joins TRBV18 to TRBJ1-2; D is perhaps TRBD1 (5 bases). CDR3 length: 14 residues. The germline gives CDR1 KGHSH, CDR2 LQKENI. Deletions cut 3 bases from V and 3 bases from J, with 11 bases between. The CDR3 is CASSPPGNYYGYTF. For the CDR3, the DNA is TGTGCCAGCTCACCGCCAGGGAACTACTATGGCTACACCTTC.

V and J are TRBV29-1 and TRBJ2-5; D is undetermined. The CDR3 extends over 10 amino acids. Trimming left V 7 bases short and J 5 bases short, with 8 bases between. From germline, CDR1 is SQVTM and CDR2 ANQGSEA. DNA for the CDR3: TGCAGCGGGGCCGAGGAGACCCAGTACTTC. This gives the protein CSGAEETQYF.

This rearrangement joins TRBV7-8 to TRBJ2-3; 7 bases are shared with TRBD1. The germline V gene encodes CDR1 SGHVS and CDR2 FQNEAQ. The CDR3 is made up of 15 amino acids. V shed 5 bases and J 6 bases; nucleotides not matched to a gene: 11. The CDR3 coding sequence is TGTGCCAGCAGCAGGGGGCCGTACAGTTTTGATACGCAGTATTTT. It codes for CASSRGPYSFDTQYF.

This chain links TRBV2 with TRBJ2-7, with TRBD2 matching over 11 bases. This CDR3 comprises 15 residues. The V gene end was trimmed by 4 bases and the J gene end by 2 bases; junction bases not matched to a gene: 4. Germline CDR1 and CDR2: SNHLY and FYNNEI. CDR3 amino acids: CASSGTSGPTYEQYF. The CDR3 DNA reads as TGTGCCAGCAGTGGGACTAGCGGGCCGACCTACGAGCAGTACTTC.

V usage is TRBV10-1 and J usage is TRBJ2-7, with 16 positions matching TRBD2. This CDR3 comprises 19 residues. Germline trimming cut 7 bases from V and 3 bases from J; bases unmatched to any gene: 15. Germline CDR1 is WNHNN and CDR2 is SYGVQD (reference sequence). CDR3: CASNPRGGLAGGLNYEQYF. The CDR3 DNA reads as TGCGCCAGCAACCCGAGGGGGGGACTAGCGGGAGGGCTTAACTACGAGCAGTACTTC.

Here the CDR3 reads CASSLNLASGGLAPETQYF. Written as DNA, the CDR3 is TGTGCCAGCAGCCTCAATTTAGCTAGCGGGGGGTTAGCCCCAGAGACCCAGTACTTC. This chain uses TRBV28 with TRBJ2-5, with 11 positions matching TRBD2. The CDR3 is made up of 19 amino acids. The germline V gene has CDR1 MDHEN and CDR2 SYDVKM. J was trimmed by 4 bases and V by 6 bases; bases with no gene match: 19.

This chain joins TRBV11-3 and TRBJ2-2; the D gene is possibly TRBD2 (6 bases). The germline V gene has CDR1 SGHNT and CDR2 YENEEA. This CDR3 spans 13 amino acids. Deletions cut 10 bases from V and 6 bases from J, with 15 bases between. The CDR3 DNA reads as TGTGCCACCGGGACTCCTAACGCCGGGGAGCTGTTTTTT. Its translation: CATGTPNAGELFF. Full variable domain (rest looked up from reference TRBV11-3 and TRBJ2-2): EAGVVQSPRYKIIEKKQPVAFWCNPISGHNTLYWYLQNLGQGPELLIRYENEEAVDDSQLPKDRFSAERLKGVDSTLKIQPAELGDSAVYLCATGTPNAGELFFGEGSRLTVL.

The chain couples TRBV10-3 to TRBJ1-5; D is uncertain. The CDR3 length is 13 residues. V was cut by 2 bases and J by 5 bases, with 7 bases left in between. Germline V gene data show CDR1 as ENHRY and CDR2 as SYGVKD. DNA of the CDR3: TGTGCCATCAGTGAGACCGAGGATCAGCCCCAGCATTTT. This codes for CAISETEDQPQHF.

This clone was counted a single time. The chain recombines TRBV21-1 with TRBJ1-4. TRBV21-1 is reported as a pseudogene. The CDR3 is 17 amino acids. The CDR3 protein is CASSKETLVGGNEKLFF. The CDR3 nucleotides are TGTGCCAGCAGCAAAGAAACTCTCGTTGGAGGTAATGAAAAACTGTTTTTT.

The chain employs TRBV9 and TRBJ1-3, with D uncertain. The V gene's germline CDR1 is SGDLS and CDR2 YYNGEE. The CDR3 extends over 16 amino acids. Trimming cost V 0 bases and J 1 base, with 11 bases left between them. CDR3 in amino acids: CASSVEMGVSGNTIYF. The CDR3 bases are TGTGCCAGCAGCGTAGAGATGGGAGTTTCTGGAAACACCATATATTTT.

This rearrangement joins TRBV30 to TRBJ2-3, with D perhaps TRBD1 (6 bases). Germline V gene sequence: CDR1 GTSNPN, CDR2 SVGIG (reference sequence). This CDR3 has 14 residues. The V gene lost 7 bases and the J gene lost 2 bases, with 16 bases spanning the gap. In DNA, the CDR3 is TGTGCCTATTCACCGACAGGCCCCACAGATACGCAGTATTTT. Residues: CAYSPTGPTDTQYF.

The V call is TRBV11-3, the J call TRBJ2-5; D is unclear. CDR1 is SGHNT and CDR2 is YENEEA in the germline V gene. V was trimmed by 5 bases and J by 1 base, leaving 14 bases between them. The CDR3 totals 15 residues. CDR3 residues: CASSVTLSSQETQYF. The CDR3 DNA sequence: TGTGCCAGCAGCGTAACTTTGTCCTCCCAAGAGACCCAGTACTTC.

The chain links TRBV28 to TRBJ2-5; a possible D gene is TRBD1 (6 bases). The J call is doubtful: the DNA matches TRBJ2-7 better. Germline V gene lookup returns CDR1 MDHEN and CDR2 SYDVKM. This CDR3 spans 14 amino acids. CDR3 sequence reads: CASRSPGAPYEQYF. DNA for the CDR3: TGTGCCAGCCGATCCCCAGGGGCCCCCTACGAGCAGTACTTC.

The V call is TRBV6-1, the J call TRBJ1-4; 7 bases are shared with TRBD1. The germline gives CDR1 MNHNS, CDR2 SASEGT. This CDR3 region has 15 residues. Germline trimming cut 1 base from V and 5 bases from J; bases unmatched to any gene: 4. CDR3 coding DNA: TGTGCCAGCAGTGAAGGACAGGGCTGGAATGAAAAACTGTTTTTT. Its translation: CASSEGQGWNEKLFF.

V is TRBV30 and J is TRBJ1-5, with D tentatively TRBD1 (6 bases). Trimming stripped 1 base from V and 4 bases from J, with 17 bases between. Germline V gene lookup returns CDR1 GTSNPN and CDR2 SVGIG (reference sequence). The CDR3 runs to 16 residues. CDR3: CAWSAEPGGANQPQHF. CDR3 nucleotides: TGTGCCTGGAGTGCAGAGCCGGGGGGGGCGAATCAGCCCCAGCATTTT.

The J gene is TRBJ2-1, the V gene TRBV30; D is undetermined. Germline-derived CDR1 and CDR2 are GTSNPN and SVGIG (reference sequence). The CDR3 covers 10 residues. Trimming shortened V by 2 bases and J by 10 bases, and 6 bases separated the two germline ends. The CDR3 region has the DNA TGTGCCTGGAGTACTTTGGAGCAGTTCTTC. Its translation is CAWSTLEQFF. The full variable domain, rest sourced from reference TRBV30 and TRBJ2-1, is SQTIHQWPATLVQPVGSPLSLECTVEGTSNPNLYWYRQAAGRGLQLLFYSVGIGQISSEVPQNLSASRPQDRQFILSSKKLLLSDSGFYLCAWSTLEQFFGPGTRLTVL.

J is TRBJ2-1 and V is TRBV9; a weak D match, TRBD2 (7 bases). CDR1 is SGDLS, CDR2 YYNGEE, per germline. V was clipped by 3 bases and J by 12 bases, with 28 bases between them. The CDR3 has 17 residues. Here the CDR3 DNA reads TGTGCCAGCAGCGAAAGCCCCGGTGGGGGGGCGACCGGGGGGCAGTTCTTC. This gives the protein CASSESPGGGATGGQFF.

The chain uses TRBV5-1 and TRBJ2-7; unclear D gene. The CDR3 spans 13 residues. CDR1 is SGHRS, CDR2 YFSETQ, per germline. V was cut by 4 bases and J by 1 base, with 9 bases left in between. The CDR3 region has the DNA TGCGCCAGCAGCGTGGGCGCATCCTACGAGCAGTACTTC. Translated, it gives CASSVGASYEQYF.

The chain links TRBV7-9 to TRBJ2-7, with 7 bases matching TRBD2. Losses at the gene ends were 6 bases for V and 5 bases for J; bases not matched to a gene: 22. The germline CDR1 and CDR2 sequences are SEHNR and FQNEAQ (reference sequence). This CDR3 has 18 residues. The CDR3 reads CASSSLTSDKTWVHEQYF. Here the CDR3 DNA reads TGTGCCAGCAGTTCTCTCACTAGCGACAAAACCTGGGTCCACGAGCAGTACTTC.

The V gene is TRBV19, the J gene TRBJ1-1; D gene uncertain. The germline gives CDR1 LNHDA, CDR2 SQIVND (reference sequence). The CDR3 runs 13 residues. V lost 5 bases to trimming and J lost 0 bases, with 7 bases between them. Here the CDR3 reads CASSPTMNTEAFF. CDR3 coding DNA: TGTGCCAGTAGTCCGACTATGAACACTGAAGCTTTCTTT.

The chain uses TRBV7-3 and TRBJ2-1; 8 nucleotides match TRBD2. This CDR3 spans 18 amino acids. Trimming removed 4 bases from V and 4 bases from J; junction bases left unmatched: 15. The germline V gene has CDR1 SGHTA and CDR2 FQGTGA. CDR3 protein: CASSSPTQAGDRYNEQFF. CDR3 sequence (DNA): TGTGCCAGCAGCTCCCCGACTCAAGCGGGGGACCGGTACAATGAGCAGTTCTTC.

The J gene is TRBJ2-7, the V gene TRBV9; no definite D call. CDR1 SGDLS and CDR2 YYNGEE come from the germline V gene. Trimming took off 0 bases at V and 6 bases at J, with 10 bases between the two ends. The CDR3 extends over 13 amino acids. CDR3 nucleotide sequence: TGTGCCAGCAGCGTAGGTTTGGGCTCCGAGCAGTACTTC. It specifies CASSVGLGSEQYF.

This sequence joins TRBV19 and TRBJ2-7; the D is unclear. This CDR3 has 14 amino acids. The germline gives CDR1 LNHDA, CDR2 SQIVND (reference sequence). V shed 9 bases and J shed 0 bases, with 15 bases lying between them. In DNA, the CDR3 is TGTGCCAGGGAGCTAAGGTACATCTCCTACGAGCAGTACTTC. This sequence encodes CARELRYISYEQYF.

This chain uses TRBV10-1 with TRBJ2-3, with D perhaps TRBD1 (5 bases). Germline CDR1 WNHNN, CDR2 SYGVQD (reference sequence). The V and J ends lost 3 bases and 2 bases respectively, with 9 bases between them. The length of the CDR3 is 14 residues. The CDR3 reads CASSEGVHTDTQYF. CDR3 sequence (DNA): TGCGCCAGCAGTGAAGGGGTCCACACAGATACGCAGTATTTT.

The chain carries TRBV29-1 and TRBJ2-1; D is perhaps TRBD1 (6 bases). CDR1 and CDR2 (germline): SQVTM, ANQGSEA. The V and J ends lost 4 bases and 1 base respectively, with 17 bases between them. The CDR3 loop spans 16 amino acids. This CDR3 reads CSVAGAPRGSYNEQFF. In DNA form, the CDR3 reads TGCAGCGTTGCAGGGGCTCCCAGGGGATCCTACAATGAGCAGTTCTTC.